Listed here are 17 T cell receptor beta chains from one sample, sequenced in a study of T cell repertoires in urothelial bladder cancer. Measured with immunoSEQ multiplex PCR; TCRdb has only the in-frame clones, and not every one. The sample yields about 13,000 clones, roughly two thirds seen once. What was sequenced was tumor-infiltrating cells from bladder cancer. Source of these receptors: a human donor with urothelial carcinoma.

V usage is TRBV6-5 and J usage is TRBJ2-3, with 7 bases that match TRBD1. The CDR3 loop spans 15 amino acids. With V trimmed by 0 bases and J by 1 base, 1 base remained unmatched. Per the germline V gene, CDR1 is MNHEY and CDR2 is SVGAGI. The CDR3 loop reads CASSYSGTGTDTQYF. CDR3 DNA: TGTGCCAGCAGTTACTCAGGGACAGGCACAGATACGCAGTATTTT.

V is TRBV5-4 and J is TRBJ1-2; no reliable D call. This CDR3 contains 14 residues. Trimming took off 2 bases at V and 4 bases at J, with 12 bases between the two ends. Germline V gives CDR1 SGHNT, CDR2 YYREEE (reference sequence). The CDR3 region has the DNA TGTGCCAGCAGCTTCGGTTTGCAGAGCTATGGCTACACCTTC. Protein: CASSFGLQSYGYTF.

J is TRBJ2-3 and V is TRBV6-5, with D perhaps being TRBD1 or TRBD2 (7 bases each). The CDR3 is 14 residues long. The germline V and J ends were trimmed by 4 bases and 8 bases, with 16 bases remaining between them. CDR1 is MNHEY and CDR2 is SVGAGI in the germline V gene. CDR3 DNA sequence: TGTGCCAGCAGTTCTCCTGCAGGGGGGGGTACGCAGTATTTT. Its translation is CASSSPAGGGTQYF.

This chain links TRBV30 with TRBJ1-4; no clear D. CDR1 and CDR2 (germline): GTSNPN, SVGIG (reference sequence). CDR3 length: 10 amino acids. The V gene lost 2 bases and the J gene lost 11 bases, with 6 bases spanning the gap. The CDR3 nucleotides are TGTGCCTGGAGTTCCGGGAAACTGTTTTTT. Protein sequence: CAWSSGKLFF. Combining the CDR3 with reference TRBV30 and TRBJ1-4 gives the whole variable domain SQTIHQWPATLVQPVGSPLSLECTVEGTSNPNLYWYRQAAGRGLQLLFYSVGIGQISSEVPQNLSASRPQDRQFILSSKKLLLSDSGFYLCAWSSGKLFFGSGTQLSVL.

The genes are TRBV5-1 and TRBJ2-2; 8 bases agree with TRBD1. J lost 3 bases, V lost 3 bases, and 7 bases had no gene match. The length of the CDR3 is 16 residues. The germline CDR1 and CDR2 sequences are SGHRS and YFSETQ. The CDR3 sequence: CASSYGGQGYTGELFF. CDR3 DNA sequence: TGCGCCAGCAGCTATGGAGGACAGGGTTACACCGGGGAGCTGTTTTTT.

The chain is built from TRBV7-9 and TRBJ1-1; D is unclear. The germline V gene has CDR1 SEHNR and CDR2 FQNEAQ (reference sequence). The CDR3 runs to 13 residues. V lost 6 bases and J 7 bases, leaving 15 bases between the germline ends. The CDR3 DNA is TGTGCCAGCAGTTCTCCGCCCCGGAGTGAAGCTTTCTTT. Encoded protein: CASSSPPRSEAFF.

This clone was detected only a few times. The rearrangement joins TRBV14 to TRBJ1-1; D gene uncertain. The CDR3 covers 13 residues. Trimming took 2 bases from V and 11 from J, leaving 15 bases between them. The germline V gene encodes CDR1 SGHDN and CDR2 FVKESK. The CDR3 bases are TGTGCCAGCAGCCAATCTCGAGGGTTGGGGGCTTTCTTT. Its protein product is CASSQSRGLGAFF. The full variable domain, with the rest looked up from reference TRBV14 and TRBJ1-1, is EAGVTQFPSHSVIEKGQTVTLRCDPISGHDNLYWYRRVMGKEIKFLLHFVKESKQDESGMPNNRFLAERTGGTYSTLKVQPAELEDSGVYFCASSQSRGLGAFFGQGTRLTVV.

In this sample, this clone turned up a few times. The rearrangement uses TRBV2 and TRBJ1-6, with D tentatively TRBD1 (6 bases). The CDR3 is made up of 20 amino acids. V was pared by 5 bases and J by 0 bases, with 23 bases between. Germline V gene lookup returns CDR1 SNHLY and CDR2 FYNNEI. The CDR3 region has the DNA TGTGCCAGCAGTCGAGGGCCACAGGGAAGGGCCAGCTCCTATAATTCACCCCTCCACTTT. Translation: CASSRGPQGRASSYNSPLHF.

The chain carries TRBV6-5 and TRBJ2-2; D could derive from TRBD1 or TRBD2 (5 bases each). CDR1 MNHEY and CDR2 SVGAGI come from the germline V gene. The ends were cut back, 10 bases at V and 0 bases at J, with 12 bases in the middle. The CDR3 runs to 14 residues. As DNA, the CDR3 is TGTGCCACCAGCAGGGACCCGAACACCGGGGAGCTGTTTTTT. Amino acids: CATSRDPNTGELFF.

This sequence joins TRBV20-1 and TRBJ2-1; 8 nucleotides match TRBD2. Germline lookup yields CDR1 DFQATT and CDR2 SNEGSKA (reference sequence). The CDR3 loop spans 11 amino acids. This CDR3 is CMITSGNEQFF. In nucleotides, the CDR3 is TGCATGATTACTAGCGGCAATGAGCAGTTCTTC.

The chain uses TRBV11-1 and TRBJ1-1; 8 positions agree with TRBD1. The V gene end was trimmed by 2 bases and the J gene end by 3 bases; junction bases not matched to a gene: 8. Per the germline V gene, CDR1 is SGHAT and CDR2 is FQDESV (reference sequence). This CDR3 is 16 amino acids long. The CDR3 protein is CASSLRGQGGYTEAFF. CDR3 bases: TGTGCCAGCAGCTTAAGAGGACAGGGAGGATACACTGAAGCTTTCTTT.

The V and J genes are TRBV15 and TRBJ2-3; no clear D. This CDR3 spans 12 amino acids. Germline loops: CDR1 LNHNV, CDR2 YYDKDF (reference sequence). Trimming stripped 3 bases from V and 7 bases from J, with 8 bases between. The CDR3 nucleotides are TGTGCCACCAGCAGTACTACACATACGCAGTATTTT. It encodes CATSSTTHTQYF.

The J gene is TRBJ1-6, the V gene TRBV27; perhaps TRBD1 as D (5 bases). The CDR3 sequence is 12 residues long. Trimming shortened V by 6 bases and J by 13 bases, and 13 bases separated the two germline ends. Germline CDR1 reads MNHEY; CDR2 reads SMNVEV (reference sequence). Here the CDR3 reads CASRSGGRPLHF. Written as DNA, the CDR3 is TGTGCCAGCAGGAGCGGGGGACGGCCCCTCCACTTT.

Details on this clone: The junction shows a germline mismatch at one end, possibly a read error. Additional DNA sequences in this sample encode the identical CDR3. The chain links TRBV5-1 to TRBJ2-7; TRBD1 is a possible D gene (7 bases). The CDR3 contains 20 residues. CDR1 and CDR2 from the germline V gene are SGHRS and YFSETQ. CDR3 sequence (DNA): TGCGCCAGCAGCTTGGGAGCTGGAGGGGGCCCTCGTGCTAGCTCCTATGAGCAGTACTTC. It codes for CASSLGAGGGPRASSYEQYF.

With regard to this clone: Other nucleotide sequences in the sample specify the same CDR3. The chain employs TRBV2 and TRBJ2-5; 15 bases map to TRBD2. Trimming took 4 bases from V and 2 from J; bases not matched to a gene: 2. CDR1 is SNHLY and CDR2 is FYNNEI in the germline V gene. The CDR3 consists of 16 residues. The CDR3 spells CASSAGTSGGQETQYF. The CDR3, as DNA: TGTGCCAGCAGTGCCGGGACTAGCGGGGGGCAAGAGACCCAGTACTTC. Filled out from reference TRBV2 and TRBJ2-5, the complete variable domain reads EPEVTQTPSHQVTQMGQEVILRCVPISNHLYFYWYRQILGQKVEFLVSFYNNEISEKSEIFDDQFSVERPDGSNFTLKIRSTKLEDSAMYFCASSAGTSGGQETQYFGPGTRLLVL.

The rearrangement links TRBV28 to TRBJ1-1; D is possibly TRBD1 (5 bases). V was shortened by 7 bases and J by 2 bases, with 14 bases between the two germline ends. CDR1 is MDHEN and CDR2 is SYDVKM in the germline V gene. The CDR3 runs 14 residues. The CDR3 DNA reads TGTGCCAGCACCTCGGGCTGGGGCAACACTGAAGCTTTCTTT. Translation: CASTSGWGNTEAFF.

The chain combines TRBV11-2 with TRBJ2-5, with 10 positions matching TRBD2. V lost 5 bases and J lost 4; bases outside the gene matches: 13. The length of the CDR3 is 17 residues. Germline V gives CDR1 SGHAT, CDR2 FQNNGV. This chain's CDR3 is CASSQKRGGQLVETQYF. CDR3 sequence (DNA): TGTGCCAGCAGCCAGAAGCGGGGGGGCCAATTGGTAGAGACCCAGTACTTC. Based on the CDR3 plus reference TRBV11-2 and TRBJ2-5, the full variable domain is EAGVAQSPRYKIIEKRQSVAFWCNPISGHATLYWYQQILGQGPKLLIQFQNNGVVDDSQLPKDRFSAERLKGVDSTLKIQPAKLEDSAVYLCASSQKRGGQLVETQYFGPGTRLLVL.